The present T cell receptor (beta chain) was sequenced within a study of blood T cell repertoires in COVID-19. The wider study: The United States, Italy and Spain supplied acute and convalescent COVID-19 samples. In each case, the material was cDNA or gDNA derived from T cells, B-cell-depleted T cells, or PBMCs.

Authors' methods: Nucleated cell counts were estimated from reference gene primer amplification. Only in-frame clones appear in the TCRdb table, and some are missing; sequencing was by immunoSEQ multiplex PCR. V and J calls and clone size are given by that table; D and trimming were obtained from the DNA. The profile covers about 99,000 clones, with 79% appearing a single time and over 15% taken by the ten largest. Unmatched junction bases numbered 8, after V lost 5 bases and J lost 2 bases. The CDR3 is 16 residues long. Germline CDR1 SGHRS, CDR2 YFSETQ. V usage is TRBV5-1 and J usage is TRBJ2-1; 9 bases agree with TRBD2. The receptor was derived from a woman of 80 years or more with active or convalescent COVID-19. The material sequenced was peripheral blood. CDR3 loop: CASRVGGRGPYNEQFF. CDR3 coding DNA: TGCGCCAGCAGAGTCGGCGGGAGGGGCCCCTACAATGAGCAGTTCTTC.